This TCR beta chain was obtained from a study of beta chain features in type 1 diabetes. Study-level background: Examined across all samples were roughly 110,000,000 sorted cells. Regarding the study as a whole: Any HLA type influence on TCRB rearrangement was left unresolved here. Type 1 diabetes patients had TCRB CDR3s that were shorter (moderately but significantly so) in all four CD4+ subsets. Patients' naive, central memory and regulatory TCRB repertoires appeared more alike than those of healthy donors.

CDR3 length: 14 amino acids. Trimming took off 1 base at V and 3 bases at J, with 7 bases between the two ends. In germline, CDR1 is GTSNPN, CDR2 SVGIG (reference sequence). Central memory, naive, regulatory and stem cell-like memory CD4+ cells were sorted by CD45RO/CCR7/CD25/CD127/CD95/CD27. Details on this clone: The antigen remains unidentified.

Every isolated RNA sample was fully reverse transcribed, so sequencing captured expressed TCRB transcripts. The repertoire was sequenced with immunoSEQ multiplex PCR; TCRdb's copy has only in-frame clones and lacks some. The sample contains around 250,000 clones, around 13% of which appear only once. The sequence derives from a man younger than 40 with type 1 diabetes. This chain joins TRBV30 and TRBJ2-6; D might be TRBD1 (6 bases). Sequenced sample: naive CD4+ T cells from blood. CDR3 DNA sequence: TGTGCCTGGAGTGGGGGGCTTGGGGCCAACGTCCTGACTTTC. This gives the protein CAWSGGLGANVLTF. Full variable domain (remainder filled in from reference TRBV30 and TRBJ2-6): SQTIHQWPATLVQPVGSPLSLECTVEGTSNPNLYWYRQAAGRGLQLLFYSVGIGQISSEVPQNLSASRPQDRQFILSSKKLLLSDSGFYLCAWSGGLGANVLTFGAGSRLTVL.